The rows below give T cell receptor beta chains drawn from one sample of a study of blood T cells in healthy people across ages. Via MiXCR, TCRdb re-called the 5' RACE reads, giving one row per CDR3 protein. The sample records about 900,000 distinct CDR3 sequences, roughly 43% being singletons. The sample comprised blood. The origin of the receptors is a man aged 30 to 39 in good health. CDR3s include the opening cysteine and the closing phenylalanine or tryptophan. The order of the fields is J gene, CDR3 length, V gene, CDR3 protein.

j_gene: TRBJ1-5
len: 14
v_gene: TRBV5-5
CDR3aa: CASSSLGSAQPQHF

j_gene: TRBJ2-1
len: 12
v_gene: TRBV10-3
CDR3aa: CAISESQGQQFF

j_gene: TRBJ1-6
len: 15
v_gene: TRBV9
CDR3aa: CASSPGQGKNSPLHF

j_gene: TRBJ1-2
len: 19
v_gene: TRBV5-6
CDR3aa: CASSSDLSSGAHVGYGYTF

j_gene: TRBJ2-3
len: 13
v_gene: TRBV19
CDR3aa: CATSGVYTDTQYF

j_gene: TRBJ2-3
len: 18
v_gene: TRBV4-3
CDR3aa: CASSQDHGWRVHTDTQYF

j_gene: TRBJ2-7
len: 16
v_gene: TRBV7-2
CDR3aa: CASRTSGGAGPYEQYF

j_gene: TRBJ1-3
len: 11
v_gene: TRBV11-2
CDR3aa: CASVLRDTIYF

j_gene: TRBJ2-5
len: 16
v_gene: TRBV5-1
CDR3aa: CASSLEGTRIKETQYF

j_gene: TRBJ2-7
len: 12
v_gene: TRBV2
CDR3aa: CASSEPSYEQYF

j_gene: TRBJ2-5
len: 15
v_gene: TRBV7-9
CDR3aa: CASSSLERGQETQYF

j_gene: TRBJ2-1
len: 17
v_gene: TRBV14
CDR3aa: CASSHIQGASSYNEQFF

j_gene: TRBJ2-3
len: 16
v_gene: TRBV3-1
CDR3aa: CASSQVGRISTDTQYF

j_gene: TRBJ2-1
len: 18
v_gene: TRBV7-9
CDR3aa: CASSLGGQTVGVRNEQFF

j_gene: TRBJ2-1
len: 16
v_gene: TRBV6-5
CDR3aa: CASSYLSGGAYNEQFF

j_gene: TRBJ1-1
len: 14
v_gene: TRBV6-5
CDR3aa: CASSYSEGAVEAFF

j_gene: TRBJ1-2
len: 16
v_gene: TRBV6-5
CDR3aa: CASSYSVGALGYGYTF

j_gene: TRBJ2-7
len: 13
v_gene: TRBV4-1
CDR3aa: CASSQGADYEQYF

j_gene: TRBJ2-7
len: 13
v_gene: TRBV6-5
CDR3aa: CASSLSPGDEQYF

j_gene: NA
len: 12
v_gene: TRBV6-6
CDR3aa: CATRSGKETQFF

j_gene: TRBJ2-1
len: 15
v_gene: TRBV11-1
CDR3aa: CASSSRGRGDNEQFF

j_gene: TRBJ1-1
len: 13
v_gene: TRBV20-1
CDR3aa: CSAPRDVSTEAFF

j_gene: TRBJ2-4
len: 14
v_gene: TRBV4-3
CDR3aa: CASSQGSSRDIQYF

j_gene: TRBJ1-2
len: 15
v_gene: TRBV7-2
CDR3aa: CASSPPRGFSYGYTF

j_gene: TRBJ2-1
len: 16
v_gene: TRBV7-2
CDR3aa: CASSPSASSSYNEQFF

j_gene: TRBJ1-2
len: 16
v_gene: TRBV25-1
CDR3aa: CASSENRNRGGFSYTF

j_gene: TRBJ2-3
len: 14
v_gene: TRBV20-1
CDR3aa: CSARPGLLADTQYF

j_gene: TRBJ2-7
len: 14
v_gene: TRBV4-1
CDR3aa: CASSQEGVTYEQYF

j_gene: TRBJ2-3
len: 12
v_gene: TRBV20-1
CDR3aa: CSTLIPTDTQYF

j_gene: NA
len: 15
v_gene: TRBV6-1
CDR3aa: CASSEGGQSYYEQYF

j_gene: TRBJ2-1
len: 15
v_gene: TRBV6-4
CDR3aa: CASSETAGIHNEQFF

j_gene: TRBJ1-4
len: 14
v_gene: TRBV12-3/TRBV12-4
CDR3aa: CASSPRESYEKLFF

j_gene: TRBJ1-4
len: 18
v_gene: TRBV5-6
CDR3aa: CASSSPRTGAPRAEKLFF

j_gene: TRBJ2-7
len: 14
v_gene: TRBV6-2/TRBV6-3
CDR3aa: CASSSLQGSYEQYF

j_gene: TRBJ2-7
len: 11
v_gene: TRBV2
CDR3aa: CASMRDYEQYF

j_gene: TRBJ1-2
len: 13
v_gene: TRBV12-3/TRBV12-4
CDR3aa: CASSRRGADGYTF

j_gene: TRBJ2-1
len: 16
v_gene: TRBV20-1
CDR3aa: CSARLQPLTSYNEQFF

j_gene: TRBJ1-2
len: 14
v_gene: TRBV10-3
CDR3aa: CATGTGTGNYGYTF

j_gene: TRBJ2-1
len: 14
v_gene: TRBV7-7
CDR3aa: CASSSAGPSNEQFF

j_gene: TRBJ1-2
len: 13
v_gene: TRBV29-1
CDR3aa: CSVMDGSNYGYTF

j_gene: TRBJ1-4
len: 15
v_gene: TRBV20-1
CDR3aa: CSARDIAVRVEKLFF

j_gene: TRBJ1-5
len: 16
v_gene: TRBV27
CDR3aa: CASRQGTGYSNQPQHF

j_gene: TRBJ2-3
len: 15
v_gene: TRBV6-4
CDR3aa: CASSDGLASTDTQYF

j_gene: TRBJ2-7
len: 17
v_gene: TRBV29-1
CDR3aa: CSVLVWGSVGSPYEQYF

j_gene: TRBJ1-2
len: 14
v_gene: TRBV6-2/TRBV6-3
CDR3aa: CASNKPLTGVGYTF

j_gene: TRBJ2-3
len: 15
v_gene: TRBV6-1
CDR3aa: CASRQRTGTTDTQYF

j_gene: TRBJ2-7
len: 14
v_gene: TRBV12-3/TRBV12-4
CDR3aa: CASSLGGTFYEQYF

j_gene: TRBJ2-5
len: 15
v_gene: TRBV6-2/TRBV6-3
CDR3aa: CASSYSRPYQETQYF